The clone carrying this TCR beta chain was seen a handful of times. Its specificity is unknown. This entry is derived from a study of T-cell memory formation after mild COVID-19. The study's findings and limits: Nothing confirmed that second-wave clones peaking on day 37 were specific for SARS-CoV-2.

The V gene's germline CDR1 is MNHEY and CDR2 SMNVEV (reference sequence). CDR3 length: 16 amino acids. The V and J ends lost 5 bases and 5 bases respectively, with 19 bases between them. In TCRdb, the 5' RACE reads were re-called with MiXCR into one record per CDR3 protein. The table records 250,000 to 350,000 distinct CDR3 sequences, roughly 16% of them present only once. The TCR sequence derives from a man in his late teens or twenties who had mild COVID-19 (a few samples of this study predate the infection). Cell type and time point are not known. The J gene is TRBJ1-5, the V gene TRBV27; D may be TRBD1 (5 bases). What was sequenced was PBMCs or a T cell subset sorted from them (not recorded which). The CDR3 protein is CASSTSGGQGYQPQHF. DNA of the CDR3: TGTGCCAGCAGTACCTCAGGTGGGCAGGGCTATCAGCCCCAGCATTTT.